Presented here are 4 T cell receptor beta chains from one specimen sequenced in a study of regulatory T cells in long-lasting Graves disease. Construction of the TCR beta libraries employed iRepertoire HTBI primers in conjunction with Arm-PCR of CDR3 regions. One entry per CDR3 protein results from TCRdb running MiXCR on the multiplex PCR reads. The sample has about 610,000 distinct CDR3 sequences, 15% to 20% seen once. Time point denoted: newly diagnosed GD, antithyroid drugs for less than 3 months. The TCR library was made from RNA that had been extracted from PBMCs in TRIzol. The data also belong to a second study, concerning T cells in Graves' hyperthyroidism and ophthalmopathy.

The sequences come from peripheral blood mononuclear cells (PBMCs), collected at new diagnosis, from a patient treated with antithyroid drugs. These receptors all come from a man aged 18-30 years with Graves disease.

The rearrangement links TRBV19 to TRBJ1-1; no definite D call. V was pared by 7 bases and J by 2 bases, with 11 bases between. The length of the CDR3 is 13 residues. Germline CDR1 LNHDA, CDR2 SQIVND (reference sequence). The CDR3 DNA sequence: TGTGCCAGTAACCGGGGAATCAACACTGAAGCTTTCTTT. Protein sequence: CASNRGINTEAFF. Together with reference TRBV19 and TRBJ1-1, the CDR3 gives the full variable domain: DGGITQSPKYLFRKEGQNVTLSCEQNLNHDAMYWYRQDPGQGLRLIYYSQIVNDFQKGDIAEGYSVSREKKESFPLTVTSAQKNPTAFYLCASNRGINTEAFFGQGTRLTVV.

This clonotype was observed many times. This chain links TRBV27 with TRBJ2-7; D gene ambiguous. Trimming removed 5 bases from V and 2 bases from J, with 10 bases in between. The CDR3 length is 13 residues. Per the germline V gene, CDR1 is MNHEY and CDR2 is SMNVEV (reference sequence). The CDR3 loop is CASSPPTAYEQYF. CDR3 sequence (DNA): TGTGCCAGCAGTCCCCCAACCGCCTACGAGCAGTACTTC.

Note on this clonotype: This probably arose from a read error, given a far larger clone one base away. The chain couples TRBV11-2 to TRBJ2-1; TRBD2 matches 13 bases. The CDR3 runs 15 residues. The V and J ends lost 3 bases and 10 bases, in that order; junction bases with no gene match: 6. Germline CDR1 and CDR2: SGHAT and FQNNGV. In DNA form, the CDR3 reads TGTGCCAGCAGCTTGTGGACTAGCGGGAGTTACGAGCAGTTCTTC. It is translated as CASSLWTSGSYEQFF.

This clonotype was found many times. This chain links TRBV9 with TRBJ2-5; D unclear. Germline CDR1 SGDLS, CDR2 YYNGEE. The CDR3 sequence is 14 residues long. V was shortened by 2 bases and J by 1 base, with 9 bases between the two germline ends. In DNA form, the CDR3 reads TGTGCCAGCAGCGTGACGGATGGCCAAGAGACCCAGTACTTC. This codes for CASSVTDGQETQYF.